This T cell receptor beta chain was recovered during a study of blood T cell repertoires in COVID-19. Study background: COVID-19 samples from acute and convalescent phases originated in the United States, Italy and Spain. Nucleic acid was either cDNA or gDNA, and it came from T cells, B-cell-depleted T cells, or PBMCs.

There are 15 residues in the CDR3. J gave up 1 base and V 5 bases, and 4 bases lay outside the gene matches. Germline V gene data show CDR1 as MRHNA and CDR2 as SNTAGT. Original handling: Estimation of nucleated cell counts relied on the amplification of reference gene primers. Libraries were prepared by immunoSEQ multiplex PCR; TCRdb keeps only in-frame clonotypes and omits some of them. V, J and clone size are those of that table, while D and trimming were read from the DNA. The data contain 85,000 to 95,000 clones, about two thirds of them seen just once; the ten biggest clones take up roughly an eighth.

The sequence was obtained from a woman of 80 years or more with acute or convalescent COVID-19. The chain has TRBV6-4 and TRBJ2-3; 9 bases are a match to TRBD2. Input material: peripheral blood. The CDR3 bases are TGTGCCAGCAGTTCAGCGGGGGGCGGCACAGATACGCAGTATTTT. Protein: CASSSAGGGTDTQYF.